Sequencing of this T cell receptor (beta chain) was carried out in a study of T cell responses to AZD1222 COVID-19 vaccine (dated by TCRdb to the early 2020s). The study in broad terms: TCR sequencing was performed for 230 to 250 trial participants, of whom around 200 were given two doses of AZD1222 and some 26 were given two doses of MenACWY control vaccine. Trial participants were enrolled by age into 18-55, 56-69 and 70-plus year subgroups, with about 150, 28 and 57 TCR-sequenced participants respectively. Beyond this particular receptor, the publication reports: After two AZD1222 doses, both the breadth and the depth of spike-specific TCRs were significantly higher than at day 0 and than in MenACWY recipients. Conclusions about previously exposed vaccinees were limited because only a handful of AZD1222 recipients were SARS-CoV-2 seropositive at baseline. Participants were mostly white British, with more females than males. The authors suggested clonal diversity may have been underestimated. Reportedly, almost half of the unique spike-specific TCRs recognized epitopes lying outside the regions that are mutated in the B.1.351 and B.1.1.7 variants. The 56-69-year group was small, and its depth increase did not reach significance, likely because of low power. The vaccine-associated CD4 TCRs covered the entire spike protein, and the dominant responses fell in regions 160-218 and 743-854. No day 14 peak-response samples were available, so repertoires were characterized only after the peak T cell response.

CDR3 length: 13 amino acids, cysteine to phenylalanine. CDR3 DNA is the only sequence kept; it has 39 bases, read in frame from the first base. Sequences MNHEY (CDR1) and SVGAGI (CDR2) are obtained from the germline V gene. Compared with germline, V lacks 8 bases and J lacks 5 bases; bases without a gene match: 7. A word on this clone: The antigen it binds to is not known. The record has no base qualities; no much larger clone is one base away.

The CDR3 regions of human TCRbeta chains were analyzed by immunosequencing. Per the original workflow: TCRs in the repertoires were matched against a reference library of SARS-CoV-2-specific TCRs that had been generated with the MIRA antigen-specificity platform. Breadth meant the fraction of unique TCRs that were SARS-CoV-2-associated, whereas depth meant the fraction of total T cells that were SARS-CoV-2-associated. Using the MIRA data, every spike-specific TCR was mapped to the spike region that the TCR reacted to and assigned to either a CD4 or a CD8 class. Log10-transformed breadth and depth values were compared by one-way ANOVA with Sidak's multiple comparisons tests. TCRdb mirrors the immuneACCESS table, restricted to in-frame sequences. Some clones are absent from its copies; in checked studies, under half trace to an unresolved V gene, and the reason for the others is unknown. That table gives V, J and clone size, and the DNA gave D and trimming. The sample table holds almost 95,000 clones, of which approximately 81% were seen once. The ten biggest clones cover 4.5% of the sample.

This sample's time point label indicates: about 28 days (+/-7) after the second vaccine dose. AZD1222 recipients given second doses at about 4 weeks or at about 12 weeks were pooled, since spike-specific TCR depth and breadth were not found to differ between the two schedules. Samples from vaccinated people were obtained from the UK trials COV001 and COV002, which included a single-blind randomized controlled phase 2/3 trial of AZD1222 (ChAdOx1 nCoV-19) in healthy adults. For TCRbeta chain sequencing, PBMC samples from trial participants were taken at day 0 and at day 28 after the second dose. This receptor was taken from an adult who received the AZD1222 COVID-19 vaccine. The input for sequencing was peripheral blood, taken 28 days after the second AZD1222 dose. The chain was built from TRBV6-5 and TRBJ2-7; 9 middle bases align to TRBD2. The DNA sequence follows: TGTGCCAGCCGTCTAGCGGGGAACGACGAGCAGTACTTC. This yields the protein CASRLAGNDEQYF.